A selection of T cell receptor beta chains follows, all from one sample in a study of T-cell reconstitution after alpha-beta-depleted transplantation in children. A single record per CDR3 protein comes from TCRdb applying MiXCR to the PCR reads. The sample lists 450,000 to 600,000 distinct CDR3 sequences; around 20% were seen once. This specimen was PBMCs from the stem cell graft donor, taken from the stem cell graft. These TCRs come from a human donor who donated a stem cell graft to a child with acute lymphoblastic leukemia. The CDR3 runs from the conserved cysteine through the conserved F or W. The D gene is left open where the match is weak. The listing skips clone size in some rows; elsewhere it reads once, few, many or a size class.

v_gene: TRBV6-4
d_gene: -
abundance: few
j_gene: TRBJ2-1
CDR3aa: CASSDSSGGGNEQFF
CDR3nt: TGTGCCAGCAGTGACTCTAGCGGAGGGGGCAATGAGCAGTTCTTC

v_gene: TRBV7-9
d_gene: -
abundance: -
j_gene: TRBJ1-5
CDR3aa: CASSYASLNLVDQPQHF
CDR3nt: TGTGCCAGCAGCTACGCCTCTTTAAACTTGGTCGATCAGCCCCAGCATTTT

v_gene: TRBV6-1
d_gene: TRBD1
abundance: -
j_gene: TRBJ1-3
CDR3aa: CASSDVPGTGSGNTIYF
CDR3nt: TGTGCCAGCAGTGACGTACCCGGGACAGGGTCTGGAAACACCATATATTTT

v_gene: TRBV9
d_gene: -
abundance: -
j_gene: TRBJ2-7
CDR3aa: CASSGPRREQYF
CDR3nt: TGTGCCAGCAGCGGGCCTAGGAGGGAGCAGTACTTC

v_gene: TRBV7-6
d_gene: -
abundance: -
j_gene: TRBJ1-4
CDR3aa: CASSPRPGRTYEKLFF
CDR3nt: TGTGCCAGCAGCCCCCGACCGGGACGGACATATGAAAAACTGTTTTTT

v_gene: TRBV7-8
d_gene: TRBD1
abundance: few
j_gene: TRBJ2-4
CDR3aa: CASSPGGAGAKNIQYF
CDR3nt: TGTGCCAGCAGCCCAGGGGGAGCCGGAGCCAAAAACATTCAGTACTTC

v_gene: TRBV12-3/TRBV12-4
d_gene: -
abundance: few
j_gene: TRBJ2-5
CDR3aa: CASSHRETQYF
CDR3nt: TGTGCCAGCAGCCATAGGGAGACCCAGTACTTC

v_gene: TRBV6-1
d_gene: TRBD1
abundance: many
j_gene: TRBJ2-4
CDR3aa: CASRGTGAKNIQYF
CDR3nt: TGTGCCAGCAGGGGGACAGGGGCCAAAAACATTCAGTACTTC

v_gene: TRBV6-1
d_gene: TRBD1
abundance: -
j_gene: TRBJ2-7
CDR3aa: CASSETGTGHEQYF
CDR3nt: TGTGCCAGCAGTGAGACAGGGACAGGCCACGAGCAGTACTTC

v_gene: TRBV5-1
d_gene: TRBD2
abundance: few
j_gene: TRBJ2-1
CDR3aa: CASSWGLAGGRDNEQFF
CDR3nt: TGCGCCAGCAGCTGGGGACTAGCGGGAGGCCGGGACAATGAGCAGTTCTTC

v_gene: TRBV19
d_gene: -
abundance: -
j_gene: TRBJ2-7
CDR3aa: CASSMGVYEQYF
CDR3nt: TGTGCCAGTAGTATGGGGGTGTACGAGCAGTACTTC

v_gene: TRBV6-1
d_gene: TRBD1
abundance: -
j_gene: TRBJ1-1
CDR3aa: CASSEARTGGTEAFF
CDR3nt: TGTGCCAGCAGTGAAGCCCGGACAGGGGGCACTGAAGCTTTCTTC

v_gene: TRBV10-3
d_gene: -
abundance: -
j_gene: TRBJ2-1
CDR3aa: CAIRDGQSSYNEQFF
CDR3nt: TGTGCCATCAGGGACGGACAGAGCTCCTACAATGAGCAGTTCTTC

v_gene: TRBV12-3/TRBV12-4
d_gene: TRBD1
abundance: many
j_gene: TRBJ2-4
CDR3aa: CASSLGGQRDQYF
CDR3nt: TGTGCCAGCAGTTTAGGGGGACAGAGGGACCAGTACTTC

v_gene: TRBV7-9
d_gene: -
abundance: few
j_gene: TRBJ2-7
CDR3aa: CASSLVAEEQYF
CDR3nt: TGTGCCAGCAGCTTAGTAGCCGAGGAGCAGTACTTC

v_gene: TRBV27
d_gene: -
abundance: -
j_gene: TRBJ1-1
CDR3aa: CASSFSGLSSEAFF
CDR3nt: TGTGCCAGCAGTTTCTCCGGACTGTCGAGTGAAGCTTTCTTT

v_gene: TRBV7-2
d_gene: -
abundance: few
j_gene: TRBJ2-2
CDR3aa: CASSWDFVSGELFF
CDR3nt: TGTGCCAGCAGCTGGGACTTCGTCAGCGGGGAGCTGTTTTTT

v_gene: TRBV29-1
d_gene: -
abundance: -
j_gene: TRBJ1-1
CDR3aa: CSGGGNTEAFF
CDR3nt: TGCAGCGGCGGCGGGAACACTGAAGCTTTCTTT